This T cell receptor beta chain was observed in a study of post-analysis software for immune sequencing data. About the research overall: The patients showed relapsing-remitting, secondary progressive and progressive-relapsing multiple sclerosis courses.

Only a few counts were recorded for this clonotype. Its antigen is not identified. This CDR3 has 14 residues. CDR1 and CDR2 (germline): MGHRA, YSYEKL. The V end was cut by 0 bases, the J end by 5 bases, with 10 bases between. Built from TCR beta cDNA, the libraries had unique molecular identifiers in them. TCRdb itself ran the PCR reads through MiXCR, one entry per CDR3 protein. The sample carries approximately 440,000 distinct CDR3 sequences, over 35% recorded once. The study, taken as a whole, reports: Roughly 5 TRBV segments occurring more often in patients than controls included TRBV5-6, TRBV5-1 and TRBV20-1. For normalized Chao1 diversity, multiple sclerosis patients scored significantly lower than controls did.

This TCR derives from a girl aged 5-17 years with multiple sclerosis. The V call is TRBV4-1, the J call TRBJ1-1; a possible D gene is TRBD1 (6 bases). The sequenced sample consisted of blood. The CDR3 DNA reads TGCGCCAGCAGCCAAGAGGGGGGCGGTACTGAAGCTTTCTTT. It specifies CASSQEGGGTEAFF.